Below are 9 T cell receptor beta chains sequenced from a single sample in a study of T cell clones after liver transplantation. Produced via immunoSEQ multiplex PCR; TCRdb's table is partial and in-frame only. The table shows 55,000 to 75,000 clones, with more than 85% occurring only once. The sample was CD4+ T cells from blood, taken roughly 26 months after liver transplant. These receptors were collected from a human patient who received a liver transplant. Some T cells may possibly be graft donor cells.

This chain uses TRBV11-3 with TRBJ2-1, with D possibly being TRBD2 (5 bases). Trimming took off 5 bases at V and 0 bases at J, with 17 bases between the two ends. Germline-derived CDR1 and CDR2 are SGHNT and YENEEA. The CDR3 is made up of 17 amino acids. CDR3 residues: CASSQDLKRSSYNEQFF. The DNA of the CDR3 is TGTGCCAGCAGCCAAGACTTGAAGCGGAGCTCCTACAATGAGCAGTTCTTC.

The chain links TRBV5-1 to TRBJ2-5; no clear D gene. V lost 0 bases to trimming and J lost 5 bases, with 8 bases between them. The V gene's germline CDR1 is SGHRS and CDR2 YFSETQ. CDR3 size: 13 residues. The DNA of the CDR3 is TGCGCCAGCAGCTTGGTGGGATCCGAGACCCAGTACTTC. This encodes CASSLVGSETQYF.

The chain recombines TRBV20-1 with TRBJ2-7; D may be TRBD1 or TRBD2 (5 bases each). V dropped 6 bases and J dropped 7 bases, with 13 bases sitting between them. The germline V gene has CDR1 DFQATT and CDR2 SNEGSKA (reference sequence). This CDR3 spans 11 amino acids. The CDR3 DNA follows: TGCAGTGCCGGGGCACCGTGGGAGCAGTACTTC. It specifies CSAGAPWEQYF.

The chain carries TRBV5-8 and TRBJ2-2; D call uncertain. Germline CDR1 reads SGHTS; CDR2 reads YDEGEE. CDR3 length: 18 residues. The ends were cut back, 6 bases at V and 0 bases at J, with 21 bases in the middle. The chain's CDR3 is CASNEPSYRTANTGELFF. DNA of the CDR3: TGTGCCAGCAACGAACCTTCTTACCGGACGGCGAACACCGGGGAGCTGTTTTTT.

CDR3 DNA sequence: TGTGCCAGCAGCTTACCCAACCTACGCGAGCAGTACTTC. It encodes CASSLPNLREQYF. The V gene is TRBV7-2, the J gene TRBJ2-7, with D hard to call. Germline assignment: CDR1 SGHTA and CDR2 FQGNSA. This CDR3 has 13 residues. V was clipped by 2 bases and J by 6 bases, with 11 bases between them.

This chain uses TRBV21-1 with TRBJ1-5; no DNA check was done on the table's D call, TRBD1. TRBV21-1 counts as a pseudogene. The length of the CDR3 is 19 residues. The CDR3 nucleotides are TGTGCCAGCAGCAGAACCCCCCCAGGAAGGGGCGTTAGCAATCAGCCCCAGCATTTT. This encodes CASSRTPPGRGVSNQPQHF.

This chain joins TRBV5-4 and TRBJ2-1, with 13 bases lining up with TRBD2. With 3 bases clipped from V and 7 bases from J, the junction kept 7 bases outside the gene matches. CDR3 length equals 16 residues. The germline gives CDR1 SGHNT, CDR2 YYREEE (reference sequence). The CDR3 sequence: CASSSFTSGRDNEQFF. Here the CDR3 DNA reads TGTGCCAGCAGCTCATTCACTAGCGGGAGGGATAATGAGCAGTTCTTC.

The chain uses TRBV5-1 and TRBJ1-2; D possibly corresponds to TRBD1 (5 bases). This CDR3 is built from 14 residues. Trimming took 4 bases from V and 2 from J, leaving 12 bases between them. Germline CDR1 is SGHRS and CDR2 is YFSETQ. The CDR3: CASSTGTGNYGYTF. CDR3 sequence (DNA): TGCGCCAGCAGCACTGGGACGGGGAACTATGGCTACACCTTC.

V and J are TRBV9 and TRBJ2-1; 16 nucleotides match TRBD2. Germline V CDR1 and CDR2: SGDLS, YYNGEE. CDR3 length: 19 residues. With V trimmed by 1 base and J by 3 bases, 7 bases remained unmatched. CDR3 amino acids: CASSVHPGTSGRVYNEQFF. In DNA form, the CDR3 reads TGTGCCAGCAGCGTACATCCCGGGACTAGCGGGAGGGTCTACAATGAGCAGTTCTTC. Based on the CDR3 plus reference TRBV9 and TRBJ2-1, the full variable domain is DSGVTQTPKHLITATGQRVTLRCSPRSGDLSVYWYQQSLDQGLQFLIQYYNGEERAKGNILERFSAQQFPDLHSELNLSSLELGDSALYFCASSVHPGTSGRVYNEQFFGPGTRLTVL.